Below, 32 T cell receptor beta chains from the same sample are listed, as sequenced in a study of blood T cells in healthy people across ages. For the second PCR, which ran for 7 to 11 cycles, a sample-barcoded 5' primer and a J-beta primer mix were used. TCRdb ran MiXCR on the 5' RACE reads and lists one entry per CDR3 protein. This sample has roughly 640,000 distinct CDR3 sequences, with roughly 30% found just once. The sequenced sample consisted of blood. These receptors came from a woman at least 80 years old in good health.

This clonotype showed up many times. This rearrangement joins TRBV20-1 to TRBJ1-2, with D tentatively TRBD1 (5 bases). V lost 0 bases and J 4 bases, leaving 15 bases between the germline ends. CDR1 and CDR2 from the germline V gene are DFQATT and SNEGSKA (reference sequence). This CDR3 comprises 15 residues. In DNA form, the CDR3 reads TGCAGTGCTAGAGATAGTGGGGGTTGGGGCTATGGCTACACCTTC. Translation: CSARDSGGWGYGYTF.

This clonotype appeared once. This chain uses TRBV29-1 with TRBJ2-1; weak D call: TRBD2 (5 bases). The germline gives CDR1 SQVTM, CDR2 ANQGSEA. The length of the CDR3 is 13 residues. V lost 3 bases, J lost 7 bases, and 13 bases lay in between. The CDR3 is CSVESRTENEQFF. In nucleotides, the CDR3 is TGCAGCGTTGAGTCCCGGACTGAGAATGAGCAGTTCTTC.

Concerning this clonotype itself: A read error may produce the germline difference seen at one junction end. This chain uses TRBV20-1 with TRBJ1-1; D is possibly TRBD1 (6 bases). CDR1 is DFQATT, CDR2 SNEGSKA, per germline (reference sequence). This CDR3 is 15 amino acids long. The CDR3 is CGAPPHRAGGTEAFF. In nucleotides, the CDR3 is TGCGGTGCCCCGCCCCACAGGGCGGGAGGCACTGAAGCTTTCTTT.

Ten or more counts support this clonotype. The chain is built from TRBV20-1 and TRBJ2-1; 13 bases line up with TRBD2. With V trimmed by 5 bases and J by 5 bases, 3 bases remained unmatched. Per the germline V gene, CDR1 is DFQATT and CDR2 is SNEGSKA (reference sequence). This CDR3 contains 14 residues. The CDR3 region is CSALLAGGNNEQFF. CDR3 DNA sequence: TGCAGTGCTCTACTAGCGGGGGGGAACAATGAGCAGTTCTTC.

A note on this clonotype: This could be a read error, since a much larger clone is one nucleotide away. This chain uses TRBV4-1 with TRBJ1-2, with D hard to call. Trimming removed 2 bases from V and 4 bases from J, with 14 bases in between. Looked up from germline, CDR1 is MGHRA and CDR2 is YSYEKL. This CDR3 is built from 15 residues. CDR3 nucleotide sequence: TGCGCCAGCAGCCAAAAGGTCAGTACATCCTATGGCTACACCTTC. Residues: CASSQKVSTSYGYTF.

The sample holds many counts of this clonotype. The V gene is TRBV6-2 or TRBV6-3, the J gene TRBJ1-2, with a possible D match to TRBD1 (5 bases). From germline, CDR1 is MNHEY and CDR2 SVGEGT. The CDR3 contains 17 residues. The V end was cut by 6 bases, the J end by 1 base, with 21 bases between. For the CDR3, the DNA is TGTGCCAGCAGAACCGTAAAAGGGACGGACGGTAACTATGGCTACACCTTC. Residues: CASRTVKGTDGNYGYTF.

This clonotype has at least ten counts. This chain links TRBV5-1 with TRBJ1-1, with TRBD1 as a possible D gene (5 bases). Germline V CDR1 and CDR2: SGHRS, YFSETQ. This CDR3 has 14 amino acids. Trimming stripped 0 bases from V and 3 bases from J, with 9 bases between. CDR3 nucleotides: TGCGCCAGCAGCTTGGGGGGCCCGGACACTGAAGCTTTCTTT. Translation: CASSLGGPDTEAFF.

Only a few counts were recorded for this clonotype. The chain links TRBV27 to TRBJ2-1; D call uncertain. This CDR3 has 16 amino acids. Germline assignment: CDR1 MNHEY and CDR2 SMNVEV (reference sequence). V was clipped by 3 bases and J by 5 bases, with 17 bases between them. The DNA for the CDR3 is TGTGCCAGCAGTTTTTTAAATCTCCCGCCTAACAATGAGCAGTTCTTC. Its translation: CASSFLNLPPNNEQFF.

This clonotype appeared many times. V and J are TRBV6-2 or TRBV6-3 and TRBJ2-3; perhaps D is TRBD1 or TRBD2 (6 bases each). V was clipped by 8 bases and J by 2 bases, with 23 bases between them. This CDR3 has 17 amino acids. The germline CDR1 and CDR2 sequences are MNHEY and SVGEGT. Written as DNA, the CDR3 is TGTGCCAGCGGACCAGGGGCCCGCCGGGGGTCCACAGATACGCAGTATTTT. This translates into CASGPGARRGSTDTQYF.

This clonotype was seen repeatedly, ten times or more. The V and J genes are TRBV20-1 and TRBJ2-3; the D call may be TRBD1 or TRBD2 (7 bases each). Germline CDR1 DFQATT, CDR2 SNEGSKA (reference sequence). The CDR3 consists of 14 residues. V shed 3 bases and J shed 5 bases, with 15 bases lying between them. The CDR3 nucleotides are TGCAGTGCTAGCAGGGGGGGGATTGGAGATACGCAGTATTTT. It encodes CSASRGGIGDTQYF.

This CDR3 reads CASSSLASGGRPGELFF. The CDR3 bases are TGTGCCAGCAGTTCCTTGGCTAGCGGGGGGCGCCCCGGGGAGCTGTTTTTT. The V call is TRBV6-5, the J call TRBJ2-2; 11 bases agree with TRBD2. The CDR3 consists of 17 residues. The junction had 10 bases not matched to a gene; V was cut back by 4 bases and J by 6 bases. Per germline, CDR1 MNHEY and CDR2 SVGAGI.

This clonotype was counted between two and nine times. CDR3 protein: CASSKGRRMNTEAFF. As DNA, the CDR3 is TGTGCCAGCAGCAAGGGACGGAGGATGAACACTGAAGCTTTCTTT. The chain joins TRBV7-2 to TRBJ1-1; a weak D match, TRBD1 (5 bases). Trimming removed 5 bases at V and 0 bases at J, with 13 bases between. The germline CDR1 and CDR2 sequences are SGHTA and FQGNSA. The CDR3 sequence is 15 residues long.

V and J are TRBV7-9 and TRBJ2-5; no definite D call. CDR3 length: 15 residues. Germline loops: CDR1 SEHNR, CDR2 FQNEAQ (reference sequence). Trimming took 0 bases from V and 2 from J, leaving 10 bases between them. CDR3 region: CASSLARVLQETQYF. CDR3 bases: TGTGCCAGCAGCTTAGCTAGGGTCCTACAAGAGACCCAGTACTTC.

This clonotype has ten or more counts. For the CDR3, the DNA is TGTGCCAGCAGCGCACCTTCAGCTTACGAGCAGTACTTC. Its protein product is CASSAPSAYEQYF. The J gene is TRBJ2-7, the V gene TRBV9; no reliable D call. The V end lost 3 bases, the J end lost 4 bases, and 11 bases lay between the germline ends. Germline CDR1 and CDR2: SGDLS and YYNGEE. CDR3 length equals 13 residues.

This clonotype came up a few times. V and J are TRBV20-1 and TRBJ2-5, with no clear D. The CDR3 spans 17 residues. With 6 bases removed from V and 2 bases from J, the gap between germline ends came to 25 bases. Per germline, CDR1 DFQATT and CDR2 SNEGSKA (reference sequence). The CDR3, as DNA: TGCAGTGCCAGACCAACCCGGGCCCTGAGATCGCAAGAGACCCAGTACTTC. Its translation is CSARPTRALRSQETQYF.

The V call is TRBV20-1, the J call TRBJ2-7, with 9 bases matching TRBD1. Germline CDR1 DFQATT, CDR2 SNEGSKA (reference sequence). V dropped 3 bases and J dropped 3; count of bases not matched to a gene: 9. This CDR3 contains 15 residues. The DNA for the CDR3 is TGCAGTGCTAGGCCCCCGGGACAGGGTTTCTACGAGCAGTACTTC. Protein sequence: CSARPPGQGFYEQYF.

This clonotype occurred many times. The chain links TRBV7-2 to TRBJ2-5; TRBD1 might be the D (7 bases). There are 15 residues in the CDR3. Germline loops: CDR1 SGHTA, CDR2 FQGNSA. V was pared by 4 bases and J by 2 bases, with 14 bases between. The CDR3 region has the DNA TGTGCCAGCAGCTCGCAGGGGGGCCCACAAGAGACCCAGTACTTC. Translated: CASSSQGGPQETQYF.

This chain uses TRBV7-2 with TRBJ1-3; D gene unclear. CDR3 length: 12 amino acids. From germline, CDR1 is SGHTA and CDR2 FQGNSA. The germline V and J ends were trimmed by 6 bases and 9 bases, with 12 bases remaining between them. For the CDR3, the DNA is TGTGCCAGCAGTCCCGCGGGGTTCACCATATATTTT. Encoded protein: CASSPAGFTIYF.

About this clonotype itself: It may be a read error: a sequence one base away is much more abundant. The chain recombines TRBV11-1 with TRBJ1-1; D not resolved. Per the germline V gene, CDR1 is SGHAT and CDR2 is FQDESV (reference sequence). The CDR3 has 14 residues. The CDR3 loop is CASSVLKRNAEAFF. The CDR3 region has the DNA TGTGCCAGCAGCGTCCTCAAGAGGAACGCTGAAGCTTTCTTT.

This clonotype occurred many times. This chain uses TRBV20-1 with TRBJ2-7; D is perhaps TRBD2 (6 bases). Germline-derived CDR1 and CDR2 are DFQATT and SNEGSKA (reference sequence). The CDR3 sequence is 13 residues long. The V and J ends lost 6 bases and 3 bases respectively, with 15 bases between them. CDR3 in amino acids: CSALTRTNYEQYF. Here the CDR3 DNA reads TGCAGTGCACTGACTAGGACTAACTACGAGCAGTACTTC.

This clonotype occurred many times. The chain is built from TRBV6-2 or TRBV6-3 and TRBJ1-1, with D possibly being TRBD1 (5 bases). Trimming cost V 8 bases and J 3 bases, with 16 bases left between them. CDR3 length: 14 residues. Germline V gives CDR1 MNHEY, CDR2 SVGEGT. CDR3 protein: CASGGGSEDTEAFF. Written as DNA, the CDR3 is TGTGCCAGCGGGGGAGGGAGCGAGGACACTGAAGCTTTCTTT.

This clonotype was detected ten times or more. The V gene is TRBV5-1, the J gene TRBJ2-1; TRBD2 matches 9 bases. The CDR3 extends over 15 amino acids. CDR1 SGHRS and CDR2 YFSETQ come from the germline V gene. The V gene end was trimmed by 6 bases and the J gene end by 1 base; junction bases not matched to a gene: 5. In DNA, the CDR3 is TGCGCCAGCACGACTAGCGGCTTTTCCTACAATGAGCAGTTCTTC. Its protein product is CASTTSGFSYNEQFF.

This clonotype was recorded a few times. This chain connects TRBV5-1 to TRBJ2-4, with D possibly being TRBD1 or TRBD2 (5 bases each). Trimming cost V 4 bases and J 0 bases, with 11 bases left between them. Germline V CDR1 and CDR2: SGHRS, YFSETQ. The CDR3 loop spans 15 amino acids. The CDR3 DNA reads TGCGCCAGCAGCCCCGGGACGTTAGCCAAAAACATTCAGTACTTC. Residues: CASSPGTLAKNIQYF. The entire variable domain, with the rest obtained from reference TRBV5-1 and TRBJ2-4, is as follows: KAGVTQTPRYLIKTRGQQVTLSCSPISGHRSVSWYQQTPGQGLQFLFEYFSETQRNKGNFPGRFSGRQFSNSRSEMNVSTLELGDSALYLCASSPGTLAKNIQYFGAGTRLSVL.

This clonotype was seen ten or more times. V usage is TRBV7-2 and J usage is TRBJ1-5; 7 bases fit TRBD1. Germline lookup yields CDR1 SGHTA and CDR2 FQGNSA. The ends lost 5 bases at V and 2 bases at J; junction bases unmatched: 6. The CDR3 has 15 amino acids. In DNA, the CDR3 is TGTGCCAGCAGCACCCGACAGGGCGGCAATCAGCCCCAGCATTTT. Protein: CASSTRQGGNQPQHF.

This clonotype was counted many times. V gene TRBV11-2 combines with J gene TRBJ1-4, with D unclear. Germline assignment: CDR1 SGHAT and CDR2 FQNNGV. The ends were cut back, 5 bases at V and 7 bases at J, with 17 bases in the middle. The CDR3 has 15 residues. Written as DNA, the CDR3 is TGTGCCAGCAGCGCGGGCGCCCACGAAACTGAAAAACTGTTTTTT. Protein: CASSAGAHETEKLFF.

The table lists this clonotype with many counts. The chain has TRBV7-2 and TRBJ2-6; D is perhaps TRBD1 or TRBD2 (5 bases each). CDR1 and CDR2 (germline): SGHTA, FQGNSA. The CDR3 consists of 15 residues. Trimming removed 1 base from V and 1 base from J, with 5 bases in between. The CDR3: CASSLGGSGANVLTF. The CDR3, as DNA: TGTGCCAGCAGCTTAGGGGGGTCTGGGGCCAACGTCCTGACTTTC. Together with reference TRBV7-2 and TRBJ2-6, the CDR3 gives the full variable domain: GAGVSQSPSNKVTEKGKDVELRCDPISGHTALYWYRQSLGQGLEFLIYFQGNSAPDKSGLPSDRFSAERTGGSVSTLTIQRTQQEDSAVYLCASSLGGSGANVLTFGAGSRLTVL.

This clonotype was observed at least ten times. The chain employs TRBV7-6 and TRBJ1-5; 9 bases fit TRBD1. Germline V gives CDR1 SGHVS, CDR2 FNYEAQ. With V trimmed by 5 bases and J by 6 bases, 11 bases remained unmatched. The CDR3 has 16 residues. The CDR3 coding sequence is TGTGCCAGCAGCCCCCGGACAGGGGCCGGGGTTCAGCCCCAGCATTTT. It codes for CASSPRTGAGVQPQHF.

This clonotype has more than one count but fewer than ten. The chain recombines TRBV30 with TRBJ1-2; no firm D call. Germline assignment: CDR1 GTSNPN and CDR2 SVGIG (reference sequence). V was pared by 0 bases and J by 0 bases, with 11 bases between. The CDR3 spans 15 residues. The CDR3 nucleotides read TGTGCCTGGAGTGTACGGGGAGAAACTAACTATGGCTACACCTTC. Protein product: CAWSVRGETNYGYTF.

This clonotype was observed many times. This sequence joins TRBV14 and TRBJ2-5; tentatively, D is TRBD1 (6 bases). The CDR3 runs to 15 residues. Germline assignment: CDR1 SGHDN and CDR2 FVKESK. Trimming took off 4 bases at V and 4 bases at J, with 16 bases between the two ends. CDR3 sequence (DNA): TGTGCCAGCAGCCGGTTAACAGGGATTCGAGAGACCCAGTACTTC. Protein: CASSRLTGIRETQYF.

This clonotype was counted at least ten times. The chain has TRBV7-9 and TRBJ1-2; D gene ambiguous. Germline V gene lookup returns CDR1 SEHNR and CDR2 FQNEAQ (reference sequence). The CDR3 length is 14 residues. Trimming removed 5 bases from V and 6 bases from J, with 16 bases in between. CDR3 DNA sequence: TGTGCCAGCAGCCGGGGATGGGTTGGTGATGGCTACACCTTC. Its translation is CASSRGWVGDGYTF.

V is TRBV5-4 and J is TRBJ2-5; possibly TRBD1 or TRBD2 for D (5 bases each). Germline V lookup: CDR1 SGHNT, CDR2 YYREEE (reference sequence). CDR3 length: 15 amino acids. V was pared by 2 bases and J by 3 bases, with 14 bases between. CDR3: CASSFVTGPEETQYF. The CDR3 nucleotides read TGTGCCAGCAGCTTCGTTACGGGGCCTGAAGAGACCCAGTACTTC.

The chain employs TRBV7-2 and TRBJ1-1; 7 bases map to TRBD1. V lost 5 bases and J lost 4; bases outside the gene matches: 4. Germline assignment: CDR1 SGHTA and CDR2 FQGNSA. There are 13 residues in the CDR3. The CDR3 nucleotides read TGTGCCAGCAGCGTGACAGGGCTCACTGAAGCTTTCTTT. Its translation is CASSVTGLTEAFF.